This TCR beta chain was sequenced for a study of neoadjuvant nivolumab and ipilimumab in lung cancer. Libraries were prepared by immunoSEQ multiplex PCR; TCRdb keeps only in-frame clonotypes and omits some of them. Here the sample spans about 1,500 clones, about 82% being singletons. The junction had 10 bases not matched to a gene; V was cut back by 5 bases and J by 1 base. The germline CDR1 and CDR2 sequences are SGHAT and FQNNGV. The CDR3 contains 17 residues. Study observations and caveats: From pretherapy to surgery, tumor richness and clonality rose with dual therapy. TCR clonality did not significantly correlate with pathologic tumor regression.

Remarks on this clone: Its antigen is still unknown.

Material: adjacent normal lung tissue, obtained after neoadjuvant nivolumab, alone or with ipilimumab, at or shortly before surgery. The rearrangement joins TRBV11-2 to TRBJ2-2; 7 positions match TRBD2. This receptor was identified in an adult with non-small cell lung cancer. The CDR3 protein is CASSLAGPSGNTGELFF. CDR3 nucleotide sequence: TGTGCCAGCAGCCTAGCTGGTCCTAGCGGGAACACCGGGGAGCTGTTTTTT.